A selection of T cell receptor beta chains follows, all from one sample in a study of blood T cells in healthy people across ages. TCRdb independently ran MiXCR on the 5' RACE reads; one entry per CDR3 protein. The table has over a million distinct CDR3 sequences, 59% seen once. The sample comprised blood. The receptors were sampled from a man aged 18 to 29 in good health. Both conserved end residues are trimmed from each CDR3. Each record gives: CDR3 protein, V gene, J gene, CDR3 length.

cdr3_aa: ASSSAGGGGYT; v_call: TRBV7-9; j_call: TRBJ1-2; cdr3_length: 11
cdr3_aa: ASSEYRGTGAYEQY; v_call: TRBV25-1; j_call: TRBJ2-7; cdr3_length: 14
cdr3_aa: ASSLLSGAGTQY; v_call: TRBV28; j_call: TRBJ2-3; cdr3_length: 12
cdr3_aa: ASSPIVTGGGGYGYT; v_call: TRBV13; j_call: TRBJ1-2; cdr3_length: 15
cdr3_aa: ASRKTKDTEAF; v_call: TRBV2; j_call: TRBJ1-1; cdr3_length: 11
cdr3_aa: SARVAAGELF; v_call: TRBV20-1; j_call: TRBJ2-2; cdr3_length: 10
cdr3_aa: ASSPATYEQF; v_call: TRBV10-2; j_call: TRBJ2-1; cdr3_length: 10
cdr3_aa: AKRDRGQSEQY; v_call: TRBV2; j_call: .; cdr3_length: 11
cdr3_aa: ASSPERWGLSPTEDHEAF; v_call: TRBV12-3/TRBV12-4; j_call: TRBJ1-1; cdr3_length: 18
cdr3_aa: SVEDGKYSNQPQH; v_call: TRBV29-1; j_call: TRBJ1-5; cdr3_length: 13
cdr3_aa: ATKVRGENTEAF; v_call: TRBV15; j_call: TRBJ1-1; cdr3_length: 12
cdr3_aa: ASSLVLWGSATGELF; v_call: TRBV11-2; j_call: TRBJ2-2; cdr3_length: 15
cdr3_aa: SVEAYTGPSYGYT; v_call: TRBV29-1; j_call: TRBJ1-2; cdr3_length: 13
cdr3_aa: ASSSILGDLYEQY; v_call: TRBV7-9; j_call: .; cdr3_length: 13
cdr3_aa: ASSDTLEGGNEQF; v_call: TRBV6-4; j_call: TRBJ2-1; cdr3_length: 13
cdr3_aa: SALAKNIQY; v_call: TRBV29-1; j_call: TRBJ2-4; cdr3_length: 9
cdr3_aa: ASSSGRGAGGKTDTQY; v_call: TRBV7-2; j_call: TRBJ2-3; cdr3_length: 16
cdr3_aa: ASSQDEAAPHNEQY; v_call: TRBV4-1; j_call: TRBJ2-7; cdr3_length: 14
cdr3_aa: SAFYPGLAGVREQF; v_call: TRBV20-1; j_call: TRBJ2-1; cdr3_length: 14
cdr3_aa: ASSLVVWGNEQY; v_call: TRBV7-9; j_call: TRBJ2-5; cdr3_length: 12
cdr3_aa: SARDSWLAYNEQF; v_call: TRBV20-1; j_call: TRBJ2-1; cdr3_length: 13
cdr3_aa: ASSYSNNLTSGVYNEQL; v_call: TRBV6-2/TRBV6-3; j_call: TRBJ2-7; cdr3_length: 17
cdr3_aa: ASSTASGAKGDTQY; v_call: TRBV5-1; j_call: TRBJ2-3; cdr3_length: 14
cdr3_aa: ASSLEIGDRTYEQY; v_call: TRBV7-9; j_call: TRBJ2-7; cdr3_length: 14
cdr3_aa: ASSVTGIAETQY; v_call: TRBV7-6; j_call: TRBJ2-5; cdr3_length: 12
cdr3_aa: ASSTSVTSTDTQY; v_call: TRBV18; j_call: TRBJ2-3; cdr3_length: 13
cdr3_aa: ASSLTETLNIQY; v_call: TRBV12-3/TRBV12-4; j_call: TRBJ2-4; cdr3_length: 12
cdr3_aa: ASSPSGSNYGYT; v_call: TRBV27; j_call: TRBJ1-2; cdr3_length: 12
cdr3_aa: SARVHLDHYYGYT; v_call: TRBV20-1; j_call: TRBJ1-2; cdr3_length: 13
cdr3_aa: ASRLTGLRDQPQH; v_call: TRBV28; j_call: TRBJ1-5; cdr3_length: 13
cdr3_aa: ASSVGSGGPPSSQY; v_call: TRBV9; j_call: TRBJ2-5; cdr3_length: 14
cdr3_aa: SVVRGAGGLNEQF; v_call: TRBV29-1; j_call: TRBJ2-1; cdr3_length: 13
cdr3_aa: AISESIISTDTQY; v_call: TRBV10-3; j_call: TRBJ2-3; cdr3_length: 13
cdr3_aa: ASSKGFVETQY; v_call: TRBV28; j_call: TRBJ2-5; cdr3_length: 11
cdr3_aa: ASRSLQGAVYNEQF; v_call: TRBV11-2; j_call: TRBJ2-1; cdr3_length: 14
cdr3_aa: ASSFTDYGYT; v_call: TRBV12-3/TRBV12-4; j_call: TRBJ1-2; cdr3_length: 10
cdr3_aa: ASSPKVPSYEQY; v_call: TRBV4-1; j_call: TRBJ2-7; cdr3_length: 12
cdr3_aa: SVDRVTGETQY; v_call: TRBV20-1; j_call: TRBJ2-5; cdr3_length: 11
cdr3_aa: ASSFRSGRLNYNEQF; v_call: TRBV12-3/TRBV12-4; j_call: TRBJ2-1; cdr3_length: 15
cdr3_aa: ASSALANNEQF; v_call: TRBV9; j_call: TRBJ2-1; cdr3_length: 11
cdr3_aa: ASSVDSGRYEQY; v_call: TRBV9; j_call: TRBJ2-7; cdr3_length: 12